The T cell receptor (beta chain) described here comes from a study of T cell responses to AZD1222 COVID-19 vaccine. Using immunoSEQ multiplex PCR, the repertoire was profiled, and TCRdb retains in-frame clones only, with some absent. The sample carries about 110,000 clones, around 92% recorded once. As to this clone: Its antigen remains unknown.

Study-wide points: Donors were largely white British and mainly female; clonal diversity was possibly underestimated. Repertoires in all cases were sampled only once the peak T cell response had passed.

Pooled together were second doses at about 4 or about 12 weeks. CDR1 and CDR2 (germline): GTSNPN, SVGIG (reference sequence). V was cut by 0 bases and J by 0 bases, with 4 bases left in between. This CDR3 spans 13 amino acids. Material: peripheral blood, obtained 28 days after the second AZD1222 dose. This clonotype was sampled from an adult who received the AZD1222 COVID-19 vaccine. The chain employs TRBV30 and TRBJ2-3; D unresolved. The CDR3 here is CAWSVLSTDTQYF. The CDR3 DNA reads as TGTGCCTGGAGTGTACTAAGCACAGATACGCAGTATTTT. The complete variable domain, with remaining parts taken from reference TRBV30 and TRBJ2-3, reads SQTIHQWPATLVQPVGSPLSLECTVEGTSNPNLYWYRQAAGRGLQLLFYSVGIGQISSEVPQNLSASRPQDRQFILSSKKLLLSDSGFYLCAWSVLSTDTQYFGPGTRLTVL.